Presented here are 12 T cell receptor beta chains from one specimen sequenced in a study of T cells in women clearing cervical HPV infection. This table comes from immunoSEQ multiplex PCR, and its TCRdb copy is limited to in-frame clones, with some not included. The sample data list 20,000 to 25,000 clones. The sequencing sample was made of blood buffy coat. The origin of the receptors is a woman between 18 and 69 years old with a cervical HPV16 infection that either progressed to CIN3+ or cleared (not recorded which).

In regard to this clone: Read coverage stops 3 residues before the CDR3 terminus; the germline J gene supplies the remainder. This chain connects TRBV20-1 to TRBJ2-7; 8 bases align to TRBD2. Germline assignment: CDR1 DFQATT and CDR2 SNEGSKA (reference sequence). Germline trimming cut 3 bases from V and 3 bases from J; bases unmatched to any gene: 13. The CDR3 runs to 16 residues. The CDR3 loop reads CSARGSQRGLIYEQYF. Incomplete CDR3 DNA: TGCAGTGCTAGGGGGTCGCAGCGGGGGCTGATCTACGAG.

To note about this clone: The sequenced fragment ends 3 residues before the CDR3 boundary, so the rest is inferred from the germline J gene. The chain combines TRBV19 with TRBJ1-6; no reliable D call. The CDR3 totals 13 residues. V was trimmed by 0 bases and J by 10 bases, leaving 7 bases between them. From germline, CDR1 is LNHDA and CDR2 SQIVND (reference sequence). CDR3 bases read: TGTGCCAGTAGTATAGACGCGGCATCACCC. As protein: CASSIDAASP. The whole CDR3 sequence is CASSIDAASPLHF.

A word on this clone: The read terminates 3 residues before the CDR3 end, so the remaining end is supplied by the germline J gene. The chain recombines TRBV2 with TRBJ2-4; D might be TRBD1 or TRBD2, each matching 6 bases. The CDR3 is 15 residues long. CDR1 is SNHLY, CDR2 FYNNEI, per germline. The CDR3 bases that were read are TGTGCCAGCAGCGCCGGGACAATGGGGCTGGGAGGT. Amino acids: CASSAGTMGLGG. The CDR3 in full is CASSAGTMGLGGQYF.

The chain's CDR3 is CSVGQGNTIYF. The CDR3 DNA, read in part, is TGCAGCGTTGGACAGGGAAACACC. The chain has TRBV29-1 and TRBJ1-3; D is possibly TRBD1 (5 bases). The CDR3 extends 3 residues past the end of the read, so its final part is completed from the germline J gene. Germline loops: CDR1 SQVTM, CDR2 ANQGSEA. CDR3 length: 11 residues. Trimming shortened V by 4 bases and J by 4 bases, and 5 bases separated the two germline ends. Full variable domain (outside the CDR3, taken from reference TRBV29-1 and TRBJ1-3): SAVISQKPSRDICQRGTSLTIQCQVDSQVTMMFWYRQQPGQSLTLIATANQGSEATYESGFVIDKFPISRPNLTFSTLTVSNMSPEDSSIYLCSVGQGNTIYFGEGSWLTVV.

Comments on this clone: The CDR3 extends 3 residues past the end of the read, so its final part is completed from the germline J gene. V usage is TRBV5-8 and J usage is TRBJ1-5; 7 positions agree with TRBD1. J lost 6 bases, V lost 7 bases, and 13 bases had no gene match. The CDR3 spans 15 residues. Germline lookup yields CDR1 SGHTS and CDR2 YDEGEE. The CDR3 reads CASSTREGAGQPQHF. The sequenced part of the CDR3 DNA is TGTGCCAGCTCAACAAGAGAGGGGGCTGGTCAGCCC.

In regard to this clone: From the germline J gene comes the end of the CDR3, since the read stops 3 residues before it. The rearrangement links TRBV18 to TRBJ2-7; D is uncertain. Germline assignment: CDR1 KGHSH and CDR2 LQKENI. V was cut by 1 base and J by 5 bases, with 9 bases left in between. CDR3 length equals 13 residues. The CDR3 DNA, read in part, is TGTGCCAGCTCACCACGGCCCGAACACGAG. Translation gives CASSPRPEHE. The CDR3 reads in full as CASSPRPEHEQYF.

Comment on this clone: The read finishes 3 residues shy of the CDR3 end, and the germline J gene is used to complete it. This chain links TRBV7-2 with TRBJ2-3, with TRBD2 identical over 12 bases. The CDR3 has 15 residues. CDR1 SGHTA and CDR2 FQGNSA come from the germline V gene. The junction had 4 bases not matched to a gene; V was cut back by 5 bases and J by 4 bases. This CDR3 reads CASSPSGGAADTQYF. The part of the CDR3 DNA that was read is TGTGCCAGCAGCCCTAGCGGGGGGGCGGCAGATACG.

With regard to this clone: The missing CDR3 end, 3 residues past where the read stops, is filled in from the germline J gene. The chain employs TRBV12-3 or TRBV12-4 and TRBJ2-7; 8 bases align to TRBD2. With V trimmed by 3 bases and J by 0 bases, 1 base remained unmatched. The CDR3 has 14 residues. CDR3 sequence reads: CASSFAGGSYEQYF. The DNA read from the CDR3 is TGTGCCAGCAGTTTTGCGGGAGGCTCCTACGAG.

Comments on this clone: The CDR3 end lies 3 residues beyond the end of the read and is filled in from the germline J gene. This chain links TRBV27 with TRBJ2-1; 13 bases are shared with TRBD2. There are 16 residues in the CDR3. Losses at the gene ends were 4 bases for V and 7 bases for J; bases not matched to a gene: 7. Germline loops: CDR1 MNHEY, CDR2 SMNVEV (reference sequence). CDR3 bases read: TGTGCCAGCAGTTCGCCACTAGCGGGGGGGGAAAATGAG. Amino acid sequence: CASSSPLAGGENE. The whole CDR3 protein reads CASSSPLAGGENEQFF.

Remarks on this clone: The read terminates 3 residues ahead of where the CDR3 ends, so the germline J gene completes it. V and J are TRBV2 and TRBJ2-1, with 9 positions matching TRBD2. Germline loops: CDR1 SNHLY, CDR2 FYNNEI. V lost 8 bases to trimming and J lost 9 bases; unmatched junction nucleotides: 11. The CDR3 is 14 amino acids. The covered CDR3 bases are TGTGCCAGCCGGCGGCTAGCGGGGAGGGGTGAG. Protein: CASRRLAGRGE. The full CDR3 protein is CASRRLAGRGEQFF.

With respect to this clone: Coverage ceases 3 residues before the CDR3 finishes, and the germline J gene fills in the end. The chain uses TRBV2 and TRBJ2-3, with 7 bases that match TRBD2. Trimming cost V 10 bases and J 6 bases; bases outside gene matches: 10. CDR1 is SNHLY and CDR2 is FYNNEI in the germline V gene. The CDR3 contains 13 residues. The part of the CDR3 DNA that was read is TGTGCCATCAGCGGGGAGGTGGCGGATACG. Amino acids: CAISGEVADT. The full-length CDR3 reads as CAISGEVADTQYF.

Concerning this clone itself: Sequencing ends 3 residues short of the CDR3 end; the germline J gene provides the rest. The chain links TRBV5-1 to TRBJ2-3; the D gene is possibly TRBD1 (6 bases). Germline-derived CDR1 and CDR2 are SGHRS and YFSETQ. Trimming removed 0 bases from V and 1 base from J, with 6 bases in between. This CDR3 is built from 14 residues. The part of the CDR3 DNA that was read is TGCGCCAGCAGCTTGGAGGGGGGCACAGATACG. Translation: CASSLEGGTDT. The whole CDR3 protein reads CASSLEGGTDTQYF.